This T cell receptor (beta chain) was captured by sequencing in a study of T cell repertoires in cytomegalovirus infection. Background on the study: In the study, CMV epitopes included recently identified HLA-C-restricted and well-studied HLA-B-restricted ones.

CDR1 is MRHNA and CDR2 is SNTAGT in the germline V gene. The CDR3 extends over 14 amino acids. Trimming at V came to 6 bases and at J to 7 bases, leaving 6 bases not matched to a gene. This clonotype has just a few counts. What it binds is not known. From the reads, TCRdb called clonotypes with MiXCR, one entry per CDR3 protein. The top ten hold 13% of the sample, which has about 920,000 distinct CDR3 sequences, roughly 30% seen once. The chain employs TRBV6-4 and TRBJ1-6, with 7 bases aligning to TRBD1. Source: cultured CD8+ T cells from PBMCs, taken from culture after CMV antigen stimulation. The source of this sequence is a human donor in good health (CMV status not recorded). Some clones in this sample may be carry-over from other donors' samples. CDR3 residues: CASRRQGGNSPLHF. In nucleotides, the CDR3 is TGTGCCAGCAGGCGACAGGGAGGCAATTCACCCCTCCACTTT.